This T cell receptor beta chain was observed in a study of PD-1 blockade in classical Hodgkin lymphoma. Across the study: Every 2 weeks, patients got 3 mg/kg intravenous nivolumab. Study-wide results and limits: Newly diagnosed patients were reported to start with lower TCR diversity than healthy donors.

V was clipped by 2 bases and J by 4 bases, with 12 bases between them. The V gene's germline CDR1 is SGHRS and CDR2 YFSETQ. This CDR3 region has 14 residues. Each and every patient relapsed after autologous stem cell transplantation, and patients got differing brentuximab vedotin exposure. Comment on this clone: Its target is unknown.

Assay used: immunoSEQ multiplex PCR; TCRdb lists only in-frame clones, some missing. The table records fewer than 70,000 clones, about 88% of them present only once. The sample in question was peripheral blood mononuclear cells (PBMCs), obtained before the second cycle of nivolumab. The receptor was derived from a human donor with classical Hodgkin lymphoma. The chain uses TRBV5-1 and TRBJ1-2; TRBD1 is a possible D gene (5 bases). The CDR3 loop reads CASSLGTVSYGYTF. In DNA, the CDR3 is TGCGCCAGCAGCTTAGGGACCGTCAGCTATGGCTACACCTTC.